The 8 T cell receptor beta chains in this list originate from one sample, sequenced in a study of control samples from healthy donors and cancer patients. Generated by immunoSEQ multiplex PCR, the TCRdb table keeps only in-frame clones and is missing some. The sample has roughly 90,000 clones, roughly 78% seen once. The material sequenced was blood. The receptors here all came from a woman aged 60-75 years in good health.

This sequence joins TRBV24-1 and TRBJ2-1; D possibly uses TRBD1 or TRBD2 (5 bases each). Germline CDR1 and CDR2: KGHDR and SFDVKD. Trimming pared 4 bases from V and 5 bases from J, leaving 11 bases between. CDR3 length: 14 residues. CDR3 residues: CATSDEGPHNEQFF. The CDR3 DNA reads TGTGCCACCAGTGACGAGGGACCGCACAATGAGCAGTTCTTC.

The chain joins TRBV11-2 to TRBJ2-1; 9 bases map to TRBD2. The trim removed 5 bases at V and 4 bases at J, leaving 6 bases unmatched. The CDR3 contains 15 residues. Germline loops: CDR1 SGHAT, CDR2 FQNNGV. The CDR3 DNA is TGTGCCAGCAGCAAATTAGCGGGGGATTACAATGAGCAGTTCTTC. This encodes CASSKLAGDYNEQFF.

This clone was seen only a few times. CDR3 loop: CASTQEISGNYGYTF. CDR3 in DNA: TGTGCCAGCACACAGGAAATCTCGGGGAACTATGGCTACACCTTC. V is TRBV2 and J is TRBJ1-2; D possibly corresponds to TRBD1 (5 bases). There are 15 residues in the CDR3. Per the germline V gene, CDR1 is SNHLY and CDR2 is FYNNEI. V shed 7 bases and J shed 2 bases, with 17 bases lying between them.

This clone has just one count. J is TRBJ2-2 and V is TRBV28; weak D call: TRBD2 (6 bases). V was shortened by 7 bases and J by 2 bases, with 14 bases between the two germline ends. Germline V gives CDR1 MDHEN, CDR2 SYDVKM. CDR3 length equals 15 residues. The CDR3, as DNA: TGTGCCAGCATTCCGGGGGTCCCCAACACCGGGGAGCTGTTTTTT. Translating gives CASIPGVPNTGELFF.

The chain carries TRBV5-5 and TRBJ1-5, with 7 bases identical to TRBD1. The CDR3 covers 15 residues. V gave up 4 bases and J gave up 2 bases; unmatched junction bases: 6. Germline CDR1 reads SGHKS; CDR2 reads YYEKEE (reference sequence). CDR3 coding DNA: TGTGCCAGCAGCGCTACAGGGGCGGGCAATCAGCCCCAGCATTTT. As protein: CASSATGAGNQPQHF.

The rearrangement links TRBV7-6 to TRBJ2-1; possible D gene TRBD1, 6 bases. The germline CDR1 and CDR2 sequences are SGHVS and FNYEAQ. The CDR3 extends over 14 amino acids. V was clipped by 1 base and J by 7 bases, with 11 bases between them. The CDR3 DNA reads TGTGCCAGCAGCTTAGTGGACAGCCCTAATGAGCAGTTCTTC. Its protein is CASSLVDSPNEQFF.

This CDR3 reads CASKGQGHTEAFF. The CDR3 DNA reads as TGTGCCAGCAAAGGTCAGGGACACACTGAAGCTTTCTTT. The chain links TRBV3-1 (or the pseudogene TRBV3-2) to TRBJ1-1; weak D call: TRBD1 (5 bases). Germline V gene sequence: CDR1 LGHDT, CDR2 YNNKEL (reference sequence). CDR3 size: 13 residues. V lost 7 bases, J lost 3 bases, and 12 bases lay in between.

V gene TRBV19 combines with J gene TRBJ1-1, with D tentatively TRBD1 (5 bases). Germline values: CDR1 LNHDA, CDR2 SQIVND (reference sequence). The CDR3 is made up of 12 amino acids. CDR3 sequence (DNA): TGTGCAGCGGGACGCCGGAACACTGAAGCTTTCTTT. Protein product: CAAGRRNTEAFF.